One and the same sample provided the 20 T cell receptor beta chains below, sequenced in a study of technical replicates of blood from a handful of donors. Assay used: immunoSEQ multiplex PCR; TCRdb lists only in-frame clones, some missing. The sample holds 67,000 or so clones, about 95% seen once. The sample taken for sequencing was T cells isolated from PBMCs. These receptor sequences come from a human donor in good health.

The chain has TRBV20-1 and TRBJ2-5; no clear D gene. V lost 5 bases, J lost 5 bases, and 6 bases lay in between. The germline gives CDR1 DFQATT, CDR2 SNEGSKA (reference sequence). This CDR3 has 10 residues. CDR3 protein: CSAGWETQYF. In DNA, the CDR3 is TGCAGTGCTGGCTGGGAGACCCAGTACTTC.

The chain employs TRBV28 and TRBJ1-2, with 8 bases that match TRBD1. V lost 5 bases, J lost 1 base, and 6 bases stayed unmatched. Germline CDR1 and CDR2: MDHEN and SYDVKM. This CDR3 is built from 15 residues. This CDR3 is CASSPGTGYNYGYTF. CDR3 in DNA: TGTGCCAGCAGTCCCGGGACAGGTTATAACTATGGCTACACCTTC.

This clone was detected once. The chain has TRBV28 and TRBJ2-3, with 9 positions matching TRBD2. This CDR3 region has 16 residues. V was clipped by 7 bases and J by 6 bases; unmatched bases: 14. Per the germline V gene, CDR1 is MDHEN and CDR2 is SYDVKM. The CDR3 DNA reads TGTGCCAGCAAGCGGGGGGATTTGTTGTTCAAGGATACGCAGTATTTT. This encodes CASKRGDLLFKDTQYF. Variable domain in full (rest from reference TRBV28 and TRBJ2-3): DVKVTQSSRYLVKRTGEKVFLECVQDMDHENMFWYRQDPGLGLRLIYFSYDVKMKEKGDIPEGYSVSREKKERFSLILESASTNQTSMYLCASKRGDLLFKDTQYFGPGTRLTVL.

V gene TRBV27 combines with J gene TRBJ2-7; 10 bases fit TRBD1. CDR3 length: 13 amino acids. Germline CDR1 and CDR2: MNHEY and SMNVEV (reference sequence). V lost 6 bases and J lost 5; bases outside the gene matches: 4. Written as DNA, the CDR3 is TGTGCCAGCAGCCAGGGACAGGGGAACGAGCAGTACTTC. Amino acids: CASSQGQGNEQYF.

V and J are TRBV6-5 and TRBJ2-1; TRBD1 matches at 7 bases. The germline gives CDR1 MNHEY, CDR2 SVGAGI. The CDR3 is 14 residues long. The V and J ends lost 6 bases and 1 base, in that order; junction bases with no gene match: 3. CDR3 residues: CASSAGGSYNEQFF. The CDR3 DNA is TGTGCCAGCAGCGCAGGGGGTTCCTACAATGAGCAGTTCTTC.

V usage is TRBV7-3 and J usage is TRBJ1-6; weak D call: TRBD1 (5 bases). Germline V lookup: CDR1 SGHTA, CDR2 FQGTGA. The V and J ends lost 5 bases and 10 bases respectively, with 15 bases between them. The CDR3 spans 14 residues. CDR3 sequence: CASSPGQGGSPLHF. The DNA of the CDR3 is TGTGCCAGCAGCCCCGGGCAGGGAGGGTCACCCCTCCACTTT.

V is TRBV30 and J is TRBJ1-1, with D possibly matching TRBD1 (6 bases). From germline, CDR1 is GTSNPN and CDR2 SVGIG (reference sequence). The CDR3 loop spans 12 amino acids. The V and J ends lost 2 bases and 10 bases respectively, with 14 bases between them. The CDR3 sequence is CAWSPTGLGAFF. The CDR3 DNA follows: TGTGCCTGGAGTCCTACAGGGTTGGGAGCTTTCTTT.

Details on this clone: The junction differs from germline at one of its ends, possibly a read error. The chain couples TRBV7-7 to TRBJ2-3, with 8 nucleotides matching TRBD2. The CDR3 length is 16 residues. CDR1 is SSHAT and CDR2 is FNYEAQ in the germline V gene (reference sequence). CDR3 protein: CASSPTGAGGTDTQYF. The CDR3 nucleotides read TGTGCTAGCAGCCCAACGGGAGCGGGGGGCACAGATACGCAGTATTTT.

The chain carries TRBV5-1 and TRBJ2-3; the match to TRBD1 covers 7 bases. The germline V gene encodes CDR1 SGHRS and CDR2 YFSETQ. The J segment lost 4 bases and the V segment lost 1 base, leaving 9 bases of the junction unmatched. The CDR3 contains 16 residues. The CDR3: CASSLYLTGEPDTQYF. The DNA of the CDR3 is TGCGCCAGCAGCTTGTATCTTACAGGGGAGCCAGATACGCAGTATTTT.

The chain links TRBV9 to TRBJ1-2; possibly TRBD1 for D (5 bases). CDR3 length: 16 residues. V was trimmed by 4 bases and J by 4 bases, leaving 20 bases between them. In germline, CDR1 is SGDLS, CDR2 YYNGEE. The CDR3 spells CASSPFLAPGGYGYTF. The CDR3 nucleotides read TGTGCCAGCAGCCCCTTCTTGGCGCCGGGGGGCTATGGCTACACCTTC.

This clone is a singleton in its sample. This chain uses TRBV5-4 with TRBJ1-1, with D possibly TRBD1 on 6 matching bases. This CDR3 contains 13 residues. Germline V gene lookup returns CDR1 SGHNT and CDR2 YYREEE (reference sequence). V gave up 3 bases and J gave up 5 bases, with 11 bases separating them. As DNA, the CDR3 is TGTGCCAGCAGCTCGACAGGTGGAACTGAAGCTTTCTTT. It codes for CASSSTGGTEAFF.

The rearrangement joins TRBV19 to TRBJ1-2; TRBD1 aligns across 9 bases. The germline V gene encodes CDR1 LNHDA and CDR2 SQIVND (reference sequence). The ends lost 5 bases at V and 4 bases at J; junction bases unmatched: 14. There are 17 residues in the CDR3. CDR3 bases: TGTGCCAGTAGTCCTAGCGGACAGGGGTGGTCGTCCTATGGCTACACCTTC. Its protein product is CASSPSGQGWSSYGYTF.

This chain joins TRBV5-4 and TRBJ1-4; no clear D. Trimming left V 4 bases short and J 4 bases short, with 14 bases between. The CDR3 consists of 15 residues. Germline V CDR1 and CDR2: SGHNT, YYREEE (reference sequence). The CDR3 nucleotides are TGTGCCAGCAGCATGGGTGGAGACTTTAATGAAAAACTGTTTTTT. The encoded protein is CASSMGGDFNEKLFF. Variable domain in full (rest from reference TRBV5-4 and TRBJ1-4): ETGVTQSPTHLIKTRGQQVTLRCSSQSGHNTVSWYQQALGQGPQFIFQYYREEENGRGNFPPRFSGLQFPNYSSELNVNALELDDSALYLCASSMGGDFNEKLFFGSGTQLSVL.

The chain has TRBV28 and TRBJ2-1, with 9 nucleotides matching TRBD1. Germline lookup yields CDR1 MDHEN and CDR2 SYDVKM. The V and J ends lost 6 bases and 10 bases, in that order; junction bases with no gene match: 10. The CDR3 length is 14 residues. The CDR3 DNA follows: TGTGCCAGCAGCCTACCACAGGGGGCACGGGAGCAGTTCTTC. Protein sequence: CASSLPQGAREQFF.

The chain is built from TRBV11-3 and TRBJ2-6; D remains ambiguous. Germline V gene lookup returns CDR1 SGHNT and CDR2 YENEEA. Trimming cost V 2 bases and J 0 bases, with 5 bases left between them. CDR3 length: 15 residues. CDR3 coding DNA: TGTGCCAGCAGCTTACAGAACTCTGGGGCCAACGTCCTGACTTTC. Translating gives CASSLQNSGANVLTF.

CDR3 bases: TGCGCCAGCAGCTTGGGCACAGGGGGGTCCTTTGCCACTGAAGCTTTCTTT. Its protein is CASSLGTGGSFATEAFF. The chain employs TRBV5-1 and TRBJ1-1; 8 bases match TRBD1. Germline CDR1 reads SGHRS; CDR2 reads YFSETQ. There are 17 residues in the CDR3. Trimming cost V 0 bases and J 4 bases; bases outside gene matches: 11.

The gene calls are TRBV5-6 and TRBJ2-2; D might be TRBD1 (6 bases). V lost 3 bases and J 1 base, leaving 19 bases between the germline ends. The germline CDR1 and CDR2 sequences are SGHDT and YYEEEE. The CDR3 has 18 residues. CDR3 amino acids: CASSSSMRARGNTGELFF. The CDR3 bases are TGTGCCAGCAGCTCCTCCATGAGGGCCAGGGGGAACACCGGGGAGCTGTTTTTT.

This chain joins TRBV25-1 and TRBJ1-1; D is uncertain. Germline V lookup: CDR1 MGHDK, CDR2 SYGVNS. Trimming cost V 1 base and J 8 bases, with 14 bases left between them. The CDR3 is 14 amino acids. CDR3 sequence: CASSEFGSNSEAFF. CDR3 sequence (DNA): TGTGCCAGCAGTGAATTCGGGTCCAATAGCGAAGCTTTCTTT.

The chain joins TRBV5-5 to TRBJ2-1; TRBD2 matches 9 bases. V gave up 5 bases and J gave up 5 bases; unmatched junction bases: 8. Germline-derived CDR1 and CDR2 are SGHKS and YYEKEE (reference sequence). The length of the CDR3 is 15 residues. For the CDR3, the DNA is TGTGCCAGCAGTAGCGGGACTAGCAAGCACAATGAGCAGTTCTTC. Its protein is CASSSGTSKHNEQFF.

The rearrangement uses TRBV2 and TRBJ2-7; possibly TRBD2 for D (5 bases). Per germline, CDR1 SNHLY and CDR2 FYNNEI. With 3 bases removed from V and 2 bases from J, the gap between germline ends came to 14 bases. The CDR3 is made up of 15 amino acids. The CDR3 nucleotides read TGTGCCAGCAGTGACTCGGCACAGACTACCTACGAGCAGTACTTC. Its translation: CASSDSAQTTYEQYF. Combining the CDR3 with reference TRBV2 and TRBJ2-7 gives the whole variable domain EPEVTQTPSHQVTQMGQEVILRCVPISNHLYFYWYRQILGQKVEFLVSFYNNEISEKSEIFDDQFSVERPDGSNFTLKIRSTKLEDSAMYFCASSDSAQTTYEQYFGPGTRLTVT.